This is a list of T cell receptor beta chains from one sample in a study of T cells in Graves' hyperthyroidism and ophthalmopathy. TCRdb independently ran MiXCR on the multiplex PCR reads; one entry per CDR3 protein. Of some 250,000 distinct CDR3 sequences listed, roughly 15% are singletons. Sequencing was done on a sample of blood. These receptors were collected from a woman aged 45 to 65 with Graves' hyperthyroidism that later progressed to Graves' ophthalmopathy. Both conserved end residues are trimmed from each CDR3. Clone size appears in some rows only: once, few, many, or a class for an expanded clone.

J: TRBJ2-2; V: TRBV28; size: few; CDR3: ASRDRGWGSNTGELF
J: TRBJ2-6; V: TRBV7-3; size: many; CDR3: ASRETGAGANVLT
J: TRBJ2-7; V: TRBV5-8; size: many; CDR3: ASSLGVPSTFSYEQY
J: TRBJ2-7; V: TRBV14; size: -; CDR3: ASTLTGESYEQY
J: TRBJ2-7; V: TRBV6-1; size: many; CDR3: ASSVPGTYEQY
J: TRBJ2-2; V: TRBV7-3; size: few; CDR3: ASSPGASGRAPGTGELF
J: TRBJ2-5; V: TRBV30; size: -; CDR3: AWAPIGAQY
J: TRBJ2-3; V: TRBV20-1; size: many; CDR3: SAPPAGGDTQY
J: TRBJ2-5; V: TRBV7-3; size: few; CDR3: ASSLGRTETQY
J: TRBJ2-7; V: TRBV5-1; size: -; CDR3: ASSSTSAPYEQY
J: TRBJ2-1; V: TRBV20-1; size: many; CDR3: SAAGTELYSYNEQF
J: TRBJ2-1; V: TRBV7-9; size: few; CDR3: ASSPGWNEQF
J: TRBJ2-7; V: TRBV28; size: many; CDR3: ASSLGAGGHPYEQY
J: TRBJ2-3; V: TRBV28; size: many; CDR3: ASRTGGVDTQY
J: TRBJ2-3; V: TRBV5-1; size: many; CDR3: ASTQLTAGVTDTQY
J: TRBJ1-2; V: TRBV3-1; size: few; CDR3: ASSQSPLVYREDYGYT
J: TRBJ2-7; V: TRBV15; size: many; CDR3: ATSRANEGFYEQY
J: TRBJ2-1; V: TRBV5-1; size: many; CDR3: ASSFPPGQVYNEQF
J: TRBJ1-1; V: TRBV7-9; size: -; CDR3: ASSAQQVEKTEAF
J: TRBJ2-1; V: TRBV6-1; size: -; CDR3: ASRTSWNEQF
J: TRBJ1-1; V: TRBV6-1; size: many; CDR3: ASRTQDRMNTEAF
J: TRBJ2-7; V: TRBV10-3; size: many; CDR3: AISESGTGRTYEQY
J: TRBJ2-5; V: TRBV29-1; size: many; CDR3: SVARIYPKGQGRAQETQY
J: TRBJ1-4; V: TRBV20-1; size: many; CDR3: SARDRFREKLF
J: TRBJ2-1; V: TRBV7-8; size: many; CDR3: ASSLVSGTSNEQF
J: TRBJ1-1; V: TRBV28; size: many; CDR3: ASSLPGVITEAF
J: TRBJ2-7; V: TRBV5-1; size: -; CDR3: ASSSTFIDRAYEQY
J: TRBJ2-5; V: TRBV7-2; size: medium-sized; CDR3: ASSRSQEETQY
J: TRBJ2-7; V: TRBV4-2; size: -; CDR3: ASSPTGTWTTIYEQY
J: TRBJ2-3; V: TRBV20-1; size: many; CDR3: SAPISGIGDTQY
J: TRBJ1-1; V: TRBV9; size: many; CDR3: ASSVEGDNTEAF
J: TRBJ1-2; V: TRBV20-1; size: many; CDR3: SALGDRIYYGYT
J: TRBJ2-7; V: TRBV6-1; size: many; CDR3: ASTPSQGARGEQY
J: TRBJ2-1; V: TRBV7-2; size: -; CDR3: ASSLVGTSGRHNNEQF
J: TRBJ2-4; V: TRBV5-6; size: many; CDR3: ASSLVAAKNIQY
J: TRBJ1-6; V: TRBV20-1; size: few; CDR3: SAAQGRSSYNSPLH
J: TRBJ1-1; V: TRBV20-1; size: many; CDR3: SVTRGRLSTEAF
J: TRBJ1-6; V: TRBV6-2/TRBV6-3; size: -; CDR3: ASSDLRQLAGSPLH
J: TRBJ2-5; V: TRBV27; size: many; CDR3: ASSLSPSERWWETQY
J: TRBJ2-1; V: TRBV27; size: many; CDR3: ASSFLRDRVNEQF
J: TRBJ1-2; V: TRBV7-2; size: many; CDR3: ASSFTGVRGGGYT
J: TRBJ2-7; V: TRBV7-8; size: many; CDR3: ASSLNPGQGGYEQY
J: TRBJ2-4; V: TRBV2; size: many; CDR3: AGTRGTGNIQY
J: TRBJ2-1; V: TRBV30; size: many; CDR3: AWSVLSGYNEQF
J: TRBJ1-5; V: TRBV6-1; size: few; CDR3: ASSFLGQGKGNQPQH
J: TRBJ2-7; V: TRBV2; size: many; CDR3: ASSALTSGDEQY
J: TRBJ2-2; V: TRBV7-3; size: -; CDR3: ASSLYGGSGELF
J: TRBJ1-5; V: TRBV3-1; size: many; CDR3: ASSPDGQGWQPQH
J: TRBJ2-2; V: TRBV6-1; size: many; CDR3: AARLAGSGELF
J: TRBJ2-3; V: TRBV2; size: many; CDR3: ASSGGRGSTDTQY
J: TRBJ2-7; V: TRBV5-1; size: many; CDR3: ASSIPGQADEQY
J: TRBJ1-4; V: TRBV30; size: -; CDR3: AWIPGVGTDEKLF
J: TRBJ2-3; V: TRBV2; size: many; CDR3: ASSRVGEDTQY
J: TRBJ2-1; V: TRBV20-1; size: many; CDR3: SASGSSYNEQF
J: TRBJ2-1; V: TRBV9; size: -; CDR3: ASSPHWAASSYNEQF
J: TRBJ2-7; V: TRBV2; size: many; CDR3: ASSRLVGEQY
J: TRBJ2-1; V: TRBV28; size: many; CDR3: ASHRGGVYNEQF
J: TRBJ1-2; V: TRBV5-1; size: many; CDR3: ASSLADRIYGYT
J: TRBJ1-5; V: TRBV2; size: many; CDR3: ASRRTGELNQPQH
J: TRBJ2-5; V: TRBV20-1; size: -; CDR3: SARGPYREAN